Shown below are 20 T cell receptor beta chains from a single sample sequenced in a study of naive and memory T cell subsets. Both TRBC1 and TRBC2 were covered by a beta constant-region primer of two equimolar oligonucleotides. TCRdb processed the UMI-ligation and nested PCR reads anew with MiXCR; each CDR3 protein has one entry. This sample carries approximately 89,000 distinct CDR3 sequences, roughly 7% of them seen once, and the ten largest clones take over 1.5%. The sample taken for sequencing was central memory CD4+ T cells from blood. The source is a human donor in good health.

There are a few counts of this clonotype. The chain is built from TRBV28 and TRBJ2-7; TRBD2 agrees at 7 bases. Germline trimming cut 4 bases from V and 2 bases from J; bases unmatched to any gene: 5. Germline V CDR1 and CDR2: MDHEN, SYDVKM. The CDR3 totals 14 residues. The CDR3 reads CASSYAGVPYEQYF. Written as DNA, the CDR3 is TGTGCCAGCAGTTATGCGGGGGTCCCCTACGAGCAGTACTTC.

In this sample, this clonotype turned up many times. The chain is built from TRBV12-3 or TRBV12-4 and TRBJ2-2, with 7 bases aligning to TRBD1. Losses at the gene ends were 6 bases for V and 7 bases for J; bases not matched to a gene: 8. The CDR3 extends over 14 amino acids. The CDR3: CASSDRVEGGELFF. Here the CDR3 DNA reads TGTGCCAGCAGCGACAGGGTTGAGGGCGGGGAGCTGTTTTTT.

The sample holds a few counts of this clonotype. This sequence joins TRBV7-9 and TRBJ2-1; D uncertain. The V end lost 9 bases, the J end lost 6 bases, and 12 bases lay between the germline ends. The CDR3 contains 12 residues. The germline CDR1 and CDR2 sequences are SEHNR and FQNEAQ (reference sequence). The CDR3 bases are TGTGCCAGTACCCGAGTGTCCAATGAGCAGTTCTTC. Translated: CASTRVSNEQFF.

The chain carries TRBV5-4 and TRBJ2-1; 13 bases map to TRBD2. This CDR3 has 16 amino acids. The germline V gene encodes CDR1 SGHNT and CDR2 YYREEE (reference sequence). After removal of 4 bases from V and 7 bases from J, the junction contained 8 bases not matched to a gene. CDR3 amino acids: CASSQTGTSGINEQFF. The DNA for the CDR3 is TGTGCCAGCAGCCAGACCGGGACTAGCGGGATTAATGAGCAGTTCTTC.

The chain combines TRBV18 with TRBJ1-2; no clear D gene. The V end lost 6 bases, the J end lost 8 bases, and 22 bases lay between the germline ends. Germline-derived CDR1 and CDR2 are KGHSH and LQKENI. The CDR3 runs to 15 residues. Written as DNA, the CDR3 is TGTGCCAGCTCCCCAGTTTCAGAGGCTGGTCTAGGCTACACCTTC. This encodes CASSPVSEAGLGYTF.

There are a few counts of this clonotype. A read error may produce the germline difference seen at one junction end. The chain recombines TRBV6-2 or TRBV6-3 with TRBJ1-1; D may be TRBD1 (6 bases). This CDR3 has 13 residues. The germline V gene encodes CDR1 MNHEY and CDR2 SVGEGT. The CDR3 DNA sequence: TGTGCCAGCAGTACCTCCATTTGGGGGGCAGGGCTCTTT. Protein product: CASSTSIWGAGLF.

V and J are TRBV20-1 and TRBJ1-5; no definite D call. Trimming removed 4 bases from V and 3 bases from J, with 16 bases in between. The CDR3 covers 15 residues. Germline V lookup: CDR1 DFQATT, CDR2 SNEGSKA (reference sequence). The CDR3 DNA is TGCAGTGCTATCCCCGTTGAGGGTTACAATCAGCCCCAGCATTTT. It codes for CSAIPVEGYNQPQHF.

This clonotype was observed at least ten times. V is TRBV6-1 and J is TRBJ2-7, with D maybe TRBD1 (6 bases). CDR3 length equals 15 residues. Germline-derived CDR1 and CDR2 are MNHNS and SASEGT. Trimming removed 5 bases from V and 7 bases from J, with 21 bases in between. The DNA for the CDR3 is TGTGCCAGCAGTTTAAGGACAGTCTCGTTTGAGGAGCAGTACTTC. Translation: CASSLRTVSFEEQYF.

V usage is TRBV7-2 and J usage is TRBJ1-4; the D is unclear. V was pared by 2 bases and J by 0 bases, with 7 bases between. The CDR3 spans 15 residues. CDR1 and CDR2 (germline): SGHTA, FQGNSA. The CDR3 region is CASSLTRATNEKLFF. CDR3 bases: TGTGCCAGCAGCTTAACAAGGGCAACTAATGAAAAACTGTTTTTT.

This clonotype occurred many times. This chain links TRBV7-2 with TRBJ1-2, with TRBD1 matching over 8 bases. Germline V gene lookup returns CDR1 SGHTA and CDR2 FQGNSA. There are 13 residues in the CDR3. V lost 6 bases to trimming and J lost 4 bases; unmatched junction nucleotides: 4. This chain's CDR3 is CASSYRGTYGYTF. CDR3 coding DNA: TGTGCCAGCAGTTACAGGGGGACCTATGGCTACACCTTC.

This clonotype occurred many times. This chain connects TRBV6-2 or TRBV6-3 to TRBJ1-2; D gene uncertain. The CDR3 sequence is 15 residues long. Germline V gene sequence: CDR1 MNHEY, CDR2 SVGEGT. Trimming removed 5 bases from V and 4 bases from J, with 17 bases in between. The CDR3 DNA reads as TGTGCCAGCAGTCCTAGAGGCCAGCATGGCTATGGCTACACCTTC. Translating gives CASSPRGQHGYGYTF.

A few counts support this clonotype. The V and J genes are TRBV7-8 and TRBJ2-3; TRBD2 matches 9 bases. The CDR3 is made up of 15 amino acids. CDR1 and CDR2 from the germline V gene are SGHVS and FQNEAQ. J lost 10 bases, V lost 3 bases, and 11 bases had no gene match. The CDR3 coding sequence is TGTGCCAGCAGCTTTGGGACTAGCCTCGTAGAGTCGCAGTATTTT. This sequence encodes CASSFGTSLVESQYF.

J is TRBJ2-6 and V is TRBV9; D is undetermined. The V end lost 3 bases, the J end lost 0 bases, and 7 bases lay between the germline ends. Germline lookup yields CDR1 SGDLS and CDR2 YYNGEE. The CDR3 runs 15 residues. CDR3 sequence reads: CASSEAGSGANVLTF. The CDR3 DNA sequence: TGTGCCAGCAGCGAGGCAGGCTCTGGGGCCAACGTCCTGACTTTC.

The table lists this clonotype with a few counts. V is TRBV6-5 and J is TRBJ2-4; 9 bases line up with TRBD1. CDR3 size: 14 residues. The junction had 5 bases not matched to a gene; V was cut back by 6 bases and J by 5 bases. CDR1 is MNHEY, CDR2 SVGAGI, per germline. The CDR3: CASRGTGRQNIQYF. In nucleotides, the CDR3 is TGTGCCAGCAGAGGGACAGGGAGACAAAACATTCAGTACTTC.

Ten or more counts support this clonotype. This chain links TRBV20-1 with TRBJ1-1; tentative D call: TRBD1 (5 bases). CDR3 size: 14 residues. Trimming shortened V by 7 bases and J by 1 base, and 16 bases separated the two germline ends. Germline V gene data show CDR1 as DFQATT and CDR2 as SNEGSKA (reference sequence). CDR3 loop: CSVGRGWGNTEAFF. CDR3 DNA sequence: TGCAGTGTTGGTAGGGGATGGGGGAACACTGAAGCTTTCTTT.

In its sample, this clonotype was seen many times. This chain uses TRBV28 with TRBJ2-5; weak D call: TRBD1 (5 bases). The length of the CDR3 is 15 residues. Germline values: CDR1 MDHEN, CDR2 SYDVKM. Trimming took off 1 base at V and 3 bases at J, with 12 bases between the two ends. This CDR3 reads CASSLLTGAEETQYF. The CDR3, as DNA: TGTGCCAGCAGTTTATTAACTGGGGCGGAAGAGACCCAGTACTTC. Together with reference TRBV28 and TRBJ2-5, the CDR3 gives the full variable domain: DVKVTQSSRYLVKRTGEKVFLECVQDMDHENMFWYRQDPGLGLRLIYFSYDVKMKEKGDIPEGYSVSREKKERFSLILESASTNQTSMYLCASSLLTGAEETQYFGPGTRLLVL.

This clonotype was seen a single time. The CDR3 DNA sequence: TGTGCCAGCAGCCAAGGAGACTTAACAAAAGAGACCCAGTACTTC. Translation: CASSQGDLTKETQYF. The chain combines TRBV4-2 with TRBJ2-5, with D unresolved. The CDR3 spans 15 residues. Looked up from germline, CDR1 is LGHNA and CDR2 is YNFKEQ. The V end was cut by 1 base, the J end by 3 bases, with 12 bases between.

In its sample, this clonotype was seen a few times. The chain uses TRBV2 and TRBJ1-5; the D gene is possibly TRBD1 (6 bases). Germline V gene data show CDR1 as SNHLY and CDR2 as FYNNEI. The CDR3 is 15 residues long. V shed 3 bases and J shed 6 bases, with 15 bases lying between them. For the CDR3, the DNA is TGTGCCAGCAGTGAGGGGGCGGTTAAGGGTCAGCCCCAGCATTTT. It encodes CASSEGAVKGQPQHF.

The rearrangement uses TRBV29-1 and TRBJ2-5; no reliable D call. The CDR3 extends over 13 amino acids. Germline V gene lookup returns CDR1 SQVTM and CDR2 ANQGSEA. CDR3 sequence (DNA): TGCAGTGGTACCATTCGGTCACAAGAGACCCAGTACTTC. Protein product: CSGTIRSQETQYF.

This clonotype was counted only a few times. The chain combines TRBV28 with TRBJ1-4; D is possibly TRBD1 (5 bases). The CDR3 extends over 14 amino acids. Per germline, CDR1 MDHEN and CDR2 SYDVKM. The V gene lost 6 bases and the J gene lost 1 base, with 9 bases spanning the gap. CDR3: CASRSGGTNEKLFF. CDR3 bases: TGTGCCAGCAGAAGTGGGGGAACTAATGAAAAACTGTTTTTT.